The next 5 T cell receptor beta chains were all read from a single sample in a study of Ad26.COV2.S vaccination and SARS-CoV-2 variants. Using immunoSEQ multiplex PCR, the repertoire was profiled, and TCRdb retains in-frame clones only, with some absent. The sample holds 300,000 to 350,000 clones, approximately 86% seen once. Treatment noted: around 19 received Ad26.COV2.S at low or high dose, single or two shots; about five received placebo; per-sample allocation not given. After the first vaccine or placebo injection, samples were drawn on day 63. The material sequenced was peripheral blood, taken in a trial of Ad26.COV2.S vaccine versus placebo. The origin of the receptors is a person aged 18-65 years who received the Ad26.COV2.S COVID-19 vaccine or a placebo.

The V and J genes are TRBV11-1 and TRBJ2-3; TRBD2 agrees at 9 bases. Germline V gene lookup returns CDR1 SGHAT and CDR2 FQDESV (reference sequence). V gave up 1 base and J gave up 4 bases; unmatched junction bases: 6. This CDR3 has 16 residues. CDR3 sequence reads: CASSLVSGSFADTQYF. The CDR3 nucleotides read TGTGCCAGCAGCTTAGTTAGCGGGAGTTTCGCAGATACGCAGTATTTT.

This clone is a singleton in its sample. The chain combines TRBV30 with TRBJ1-2, with D possibly TRBD1 on 5 matching bases. CDR1 and CDR2 (germline): GTSNPN, SVGIG (reference sequence). The CDR3 runs 12 residues. The germline V and J ends were trimmed by 8 bases and 0 bases, with 10 bases remaining between them. In DNA form, the CDR3 reads TGTGCCACAAGGGGCACTAACTATGGCTACACCTTC. Protein product: CATRGTNYGYTF.

Only one count was recorded for this clone. The chain is built from TRBV6-5 and TRBJ1-5, with D uncertain. V was trimmed by 2 bases and J by 0 bases, leaving 11 bases between them. The CDR3 is 16 residues long. Germline loops: CDR1 MNHEY, CDR2 SVGAGI. The DNA of the CDR3 is TGTGCCAGCAGTTACCCAATAAACTATAGCAATCAGCCCCAGCATTTT. It specifies CASSYPINYSNQPQHF.

This clone was detected only a few times. This chain joins TRBV4-3 and TRBJ1-2, with D unresolved. CDR1 LGHNA and CDR2 YSLEER come from the germline V gene. V was shortened by 1 base and J by 4 bases, with 13 bases between the two germline ends. The CDR3 has 15 amino acids. CDR3 loop: CASSQAEGSGYGYTF. In DNA form, the CDR3 reads TGCGCCAGCAGCCAAGCGGAGGGCTCCGGCTATGGCTACACCTTC.

This chain links TRBV18 with TRBJ2-1; 12 nucleotides match TRBD2. Germline values: CDR1 KGHSH, CDR2 LQKENI. With V trimmed by 3 bases and J by 8 bases, 8 bases remained unmatched. The CDR3 covers 16 residues. The CDR3 nucleotides read TGTGCCAGCTCACCCGTACTAGCGGGAGGTAAGGATGAGCAGTTCTTC. It specifies CASSPVLAGGKDEQFF.